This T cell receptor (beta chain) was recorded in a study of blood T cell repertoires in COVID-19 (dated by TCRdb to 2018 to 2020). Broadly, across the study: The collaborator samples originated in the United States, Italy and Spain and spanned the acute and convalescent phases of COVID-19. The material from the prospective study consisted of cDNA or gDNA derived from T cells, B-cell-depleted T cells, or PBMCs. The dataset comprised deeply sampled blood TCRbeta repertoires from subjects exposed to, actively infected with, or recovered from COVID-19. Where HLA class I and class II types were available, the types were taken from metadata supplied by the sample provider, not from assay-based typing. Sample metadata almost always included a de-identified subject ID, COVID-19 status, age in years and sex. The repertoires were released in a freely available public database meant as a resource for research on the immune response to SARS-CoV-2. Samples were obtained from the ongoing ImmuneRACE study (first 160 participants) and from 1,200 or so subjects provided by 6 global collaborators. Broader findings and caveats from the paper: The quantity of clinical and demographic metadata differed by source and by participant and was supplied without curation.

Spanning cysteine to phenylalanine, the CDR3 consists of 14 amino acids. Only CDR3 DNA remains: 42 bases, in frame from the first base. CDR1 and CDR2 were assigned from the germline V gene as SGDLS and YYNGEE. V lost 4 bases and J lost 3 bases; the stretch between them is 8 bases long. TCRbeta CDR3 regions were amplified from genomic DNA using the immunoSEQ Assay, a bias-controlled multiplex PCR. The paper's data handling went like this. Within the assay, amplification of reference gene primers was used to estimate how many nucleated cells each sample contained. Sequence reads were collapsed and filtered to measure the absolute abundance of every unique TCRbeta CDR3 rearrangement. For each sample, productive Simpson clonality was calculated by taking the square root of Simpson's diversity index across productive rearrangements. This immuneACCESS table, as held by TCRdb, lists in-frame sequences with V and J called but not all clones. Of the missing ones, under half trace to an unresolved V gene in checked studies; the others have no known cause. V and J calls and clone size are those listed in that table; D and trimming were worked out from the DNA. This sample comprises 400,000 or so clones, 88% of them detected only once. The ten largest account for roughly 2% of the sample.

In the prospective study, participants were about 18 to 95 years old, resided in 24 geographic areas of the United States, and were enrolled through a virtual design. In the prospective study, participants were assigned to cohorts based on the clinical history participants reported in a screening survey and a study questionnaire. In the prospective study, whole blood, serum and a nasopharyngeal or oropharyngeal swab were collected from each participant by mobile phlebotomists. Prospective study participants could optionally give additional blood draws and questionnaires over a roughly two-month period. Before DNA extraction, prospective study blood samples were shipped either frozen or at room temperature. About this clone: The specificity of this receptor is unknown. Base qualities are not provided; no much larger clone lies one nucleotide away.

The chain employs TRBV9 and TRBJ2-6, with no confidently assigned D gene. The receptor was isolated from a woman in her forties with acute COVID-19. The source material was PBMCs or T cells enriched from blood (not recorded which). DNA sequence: TGTGCCAGCAGCCCCCCAGTTGGGGCCAACGTCCTGACTTTC. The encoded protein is CASSPPVGANVLTF.